Following are 19 T cell receptor beta chains from one sample sequenced in a study of shared clonotypes between healthy human individuals. Some clones are missing from TCRdb's copy, which holds only in-frame ones; the method was immunoSEQ multiplex PCR. In the table there are 85,000 to 100,000 clones, about two thirds of which are singletons. Sample: memory CD8+ T cells sorted from blood. Subset specified: CD45RO+ cells pooled with CCR7-negative TemRA cells. The receptor set was obtained from a young man in good health.

The gene calls are TRBV5-1 and TRBJ1-1; D gene unclear. The length of the CDR3 is 13 residues. Deletions cut 3 bases from V and 1 base from J, with 7 bases between. Germline assignment: CDR1 SGHRS and CDR2 YFSETQ. The CDR3 DNA reads as TGCGCCAGCAGCTCCGAGGCGAACACTGAAGCTTTCTTT. Protein sequence: CASSSEANTEAFF.

This clone was counted many times. V gene TRBV6-5 combines with J gene TRBJ2-7; D unresolved. CDR1 MNHEY and CDR2 SVGAGI come from the germline V gene. The length of the CDR3 is 12 residues. Trimming shortened V by 6 bases and J by 5 bases, and 11 bases separated the two germline ends. In DNA, the CDR3 is TGTGCCAGCAGAGGTACGAGCCACGAGCAGTACTTC. Protein: CASRGTSHEQYF.

This sequence joins TRBV11-2 and TRBJ2-7; weak D call: TRBD2 (5 bases). This CDR3 comprises 15 residues. The germline V gene encodes CDR1 SGHAT and CDR2 FQNNGV. V gave up 0 bases and J gave up 1 base, with 10 bases separating them. CDR3 region: CASSLDLERSYEQYF. CDR3 in DNA: TGTGCCAGCAGCTTAGATCTGGAGCGGTCCTACGAGCAGTACTTC. Full variable domain (rest looked up from reference TRBV11-2 and TRBJ2-7): EAGVAQSPRYKIIEKRQSVAFWCNPISGHATLYWYQQILGQGPKLLIQFQNNGVVDDSQLPKDRFSAERLKGVDSTLKIQPAKLEDSAVYLCASSLDLERSYEQYFGPGTRLTVT.

The gene calls are TRBV27 and TRBJ2-5; 11 bases are shared with TRBD2. Germline lookup yields CDR1 MNHEY and CDR2 SMNVEV (reference sequence). The ends lost 6 bases at V and 2 bases at J; junction bases unmatched: 2. CDR3 length: 14 residues. In DNA, the CDR3 is TGTGCCAGCAGCACTAGCGGGGGACAAGAGACCCAGTACTTC. It is translated as CASSTSGGQETQYF.

This sequence joins TRBV9 and TRBJ2-7; D is ambiguous. V dropped 4 bases and J dropped 2 bases, with 19 bases sitting between them. Germline V gives CDR1 SGDLS, CDR2 YYNGEE. This CDR3 has 16 residues. The CDR3 DNA reads TGTGCCAGCAGCCCAAATGCTGAAATACTGCCCTACGAGCAGTACTTC. Translating gives CASSPNAEILPYEQYF. Full variable domain (missing parts from reference TRBV9 and TRBJ2-7): DSGVTQTPKHLITATGQRVTLRCSPRSGDLSVYWYQQSLDQGLQFLIQYYNGEERAKGNILERFSAQQFPDLHSELNLSSLELGDSALYFCASSPNAEILPYEQYFGPGTRLTVT.

The chain recombines TRBV11-2 with TRBJ2-1, with 9 bases that match TRBD2. The CDR3 runs to 15 residues. V shed 2 bases, J shed 3 bases, and the junction held 2 bases outside the gene matches. Germline V lookup: CDR1 SGHAT, CDR2 FQNNGV. In DNA form, the CDR3 reads TGTGCCAGCAGCTTATTAGCGGGAGACTACAATGAGCAGTTCTTC. Protein: CASSLLAGDYNEQFF.

The chain is built from TRBV11-3 and TRBJ2-1; 10 nucleotides agree with TRBD2. The trim removed 4 bases at V and 10 bases at J, leaving 7 bases unmatched. In germline, CDR1 is SGHNT, CDR2 YENEEA. This CDR3 comprises 14 residues. CDR3 DNA: TGTGCCAGCAGCTCGATGCTAGCGGGAGCAGAGCAGTTCTTC. This translates into CASSSMLAGAEQFF.

This clone was detected only once. A much bigger clone sits one base away, suggesting this may be a read error. The chain links TRBV29-1 to TRBJ2-1; TRBD1 aligns across 8 bases. The V gene end was trimmed by 0 bases and the J gene end by 0 bases; junction bases not matched to a gene: 4. Germline V gene data show CDR1 as SQVTM and CDR2 as ANQGSEA. CDR3 length: 16 residues. Written as DNA, the CDR3 is TGCAGCGTTGAAGATCCACAGGGGGTCTCCTACAATGAGCAGTTCTTC. This translates into CSVEDPQGVSYNEQFF.

The J gene is TRBJ1-2, the V gene TRBV7-9; 8 positions agree with TRBD1. This CDR3 comprises 16 residues. The trim removed 1 base at V and 0 bases at J, leaving 4 bases unmatched. Germline CDR1 reads SEHNR; CDR2 reads FQNEAQ (reference sequence). CDR3 sequence: CASSLDRGAPNYGYTF. CDR3 DNA sequence: TGTGCCAGCAGCTTAGACAGGGGGGCGCCTAACTATGGCTACACCTTC.

J is TRBJ2-7 and V is TRBV7-9, with 8 bases fitting TRBD1. The V segment lost 5 bases and the J segment 0 bases; nucleotides outside the gene matches: 6. This CDR3 is 15 amino acids long. Germline V gives CDR1 SEHNR, CDR2 FQNEAQ (reference sequence). CDR3 DNA: TGTGCCAGCAGCACCGACAGGGGTATCTCCTACGAGCAGTACTTC. As protein: CASSTDRGISYEQYF.

The chain joins TRBV28 to TRBJ2-1; 9 bases match TRBD2. The germline V gene has CDR1 MDHEN and CDR2 SYDVKM. The CDR3 sequence is 15 residues long. The junction had 3 bases not matched to a gene; V was cut back by 2 bases and J by 4 bases. In nucleotides, the CDR3 is TGTGCCAGCAGTTTACTAGCGGGAACGTACAATGAGCAGTTCTTC. Translating it yields CASSLLAGTYNEQFF. Looking up the rest from reference TRBV28 and TRBJ2-1 gives the full variable domain: DVKVTQSSRYLVKRTGEKVFLECVQDMDHENMFWYRQDPGLGLRLIYFSYDVKMKEKGDIPEGYSVSREKKERFSLILESASTNQTSMYLCASSLLAGTYNEQFFGPGTRLTVL.

The sample holds one count of this clone. The chain employs TRBV6-1 and TRBJ2-7, with 7 bases fitting TRBD1. The CDR3 totals 12 residues. Looked up from germline, CDR1 is MNHNS and CDR2 is SASEGT. With V trimmed by 11 bases and J by 2 bases, 6 bases remained unmatched. CDR3 region: CAVDRVPYEQYF. The CDR3 coding sequence is TGTGCCGTAGACAGGGTTCCCTACGAGCAGTACTTC.

The chain links TRBV7-9 to TRBJ1-3, with 8 bases matching TRBD1. After removal of 1 base from V and 1 base from J, the junction contained 9 bases not matched to a gene. The length of the CDR3 is 18 residues. CDR1 is SEHNR, CDR2 FQNEAQ, per germline (reference sequence). The CDR3 spells CASSLGRDRTRSGNTIYF. The CDR3, as DNA: TGTGCCAGCAGCTTAGGCCGGGACAGGACCAGGTCTGGAAACACCATATATTTT.

The count of this clone is one. The V call is TRBV7-8, the J call TRBJ2-7, with TRBD2 matching over 12 bases. This CDR3 contains 14 residues. V trimming: 3 bases; J trimming: 6 bases; junction bases outside the gene matches: 3. Germline assignment: CDR1 SGHVS and CDR2 FQNEAQ. The CDR3 protein is CASSFPGLAGEQYF. CDR3 coding DNA: TGTGCCAGCAGCTTCCCGGGACTAGCGGGCGAGCAGTACTTC.

The chain joins TRBV2 to TRBJ2-1, with D perhaps TRBD2 (6 bases). Germline CDR1 reads SNHLY; CDR2 reads FYNNEI. This CDR3 has 17 amino acids. V lost 4 bases to trimming and J lost 5 bases, with 21 bases between them. CDR3 protein: CASSAQSLAVGNNEQFF. For the CDR3, the DNA is TGTGCCAGCAGTGCCCAATCCTTAGCGGTTGGAAACAATGAGCAGTTCTTC.

The chain combines TRBV5-1 with TRBJ2-3; 8 bases agree with TRBD1. Unmatched junction bases numbered 8, after V lost 4 bases and J lost 4 bases. The CDR3 covers 15 residues. Germline CDR1 and CDR2: SGHRS and YFSETQ. CDR3 nucleotides: TGCGCCAGCAGCGCCTTCGGACAGGGCGCAGATACGCAGTATTTT. It yields the protein CASSAFGQGADTQYF. Filled out from reference TRBV5-1 and TRBJ2-3, the complete variable domain reads KAGVTQTPRYLIKTRGQQVTLSCSPISGHRSVSWYQQTPGQGLQFLFEYFSETQRNKGNFPGRFSGRQFSNSRSEMNVSTLELGDSALYLCASSAFGQGADTQYFGPGTRLTVL.

This rearrangement joins TRBV2 to TRBJ1-1, with D unclear. Germline V gene data show CDR1 as SNHLY and CDR2 as FYNNEI. The CDR3 contains 14 residues. V was cut by 3 bases and J by 7 bases, with 15 bases left in between. For the CDR3, the DNA is TGTGCCAGCAGTGATTATTACAGACTAAATGAAGCTTTCTTT. This codes for CASSDYYRLNEAFF. Based on the CDR3 plus reference TRBV2 and TRBJ1-1, the full variable domain is EPEVTQTPSHQVTQMGQEVILRCVPISNHLYFYWYRQILGQKVEFLVSFYNNEISEKSEIFDDQFSVERPDGSNFTLKIRSTKLEDSAMYFCASSDYYRLNEAFFGQGTRLTVV.

The chain links TRBV5-1 to TRBJ2-7; D possibly uses TRBD1 or TRBD2 (5 bases each). This CDR3 is built from 17 residues. Trimming left V 2 bases short and J 7 bases short, with 25 bases between. The germline gives CDR1 SGHRS, CDR2 YFSETQ. CDR3 sequence: CASSFTRMGRILGEQYF. The CDR3 DNA sequence: TGCGCCAGCAGCTTCACTAGGATGGGACGAATCTTGGGTGAGCAGTACTTC.

The V gene is TRBV5-5, the J gene TRBJ1-1; D gene uncertain. CDR3 length equals 15 residues. CDR1 is SGHKS, CDR2 YYEKEE, per germline (reference sequence). V lost 4 bases and J lost 7, with 20 bases in between. This CDR3 is CASSAAGYLRGEAFF. The DNA of the CDR3 is TGTGCCAGCAGCGCCGCCGGGTATCTACGCGGTGAAGCTTTCTTT.